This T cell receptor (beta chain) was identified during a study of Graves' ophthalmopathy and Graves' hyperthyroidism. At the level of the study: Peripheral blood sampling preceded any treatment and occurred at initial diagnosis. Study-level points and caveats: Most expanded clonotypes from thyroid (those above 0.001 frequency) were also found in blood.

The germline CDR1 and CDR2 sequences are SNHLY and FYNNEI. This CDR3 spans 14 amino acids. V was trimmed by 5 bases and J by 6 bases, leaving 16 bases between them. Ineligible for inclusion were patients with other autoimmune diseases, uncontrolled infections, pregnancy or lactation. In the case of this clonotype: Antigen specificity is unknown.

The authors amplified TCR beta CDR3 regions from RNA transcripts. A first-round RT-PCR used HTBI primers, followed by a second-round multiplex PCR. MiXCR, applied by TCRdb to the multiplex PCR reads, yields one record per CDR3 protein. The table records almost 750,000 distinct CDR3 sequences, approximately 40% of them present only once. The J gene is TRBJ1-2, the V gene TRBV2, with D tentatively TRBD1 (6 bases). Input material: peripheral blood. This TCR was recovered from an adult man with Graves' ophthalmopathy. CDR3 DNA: TGTGCCAGCAGTTTAACAGGGACGAAGGATGGCTACACCTTC. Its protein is CASSLTGTKDGYTF.